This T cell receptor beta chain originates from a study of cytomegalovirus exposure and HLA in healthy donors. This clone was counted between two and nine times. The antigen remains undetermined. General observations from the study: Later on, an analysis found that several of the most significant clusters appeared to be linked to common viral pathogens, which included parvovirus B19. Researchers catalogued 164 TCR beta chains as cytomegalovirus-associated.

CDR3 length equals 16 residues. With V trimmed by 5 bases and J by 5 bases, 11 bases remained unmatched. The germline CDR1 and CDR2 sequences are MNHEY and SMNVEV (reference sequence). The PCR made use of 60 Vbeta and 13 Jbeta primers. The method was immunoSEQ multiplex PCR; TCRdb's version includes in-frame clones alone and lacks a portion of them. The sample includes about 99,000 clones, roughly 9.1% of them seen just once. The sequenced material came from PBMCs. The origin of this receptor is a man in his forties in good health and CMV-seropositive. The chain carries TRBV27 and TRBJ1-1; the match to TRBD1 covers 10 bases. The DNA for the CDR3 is TGTGCCAGCAGTACCCCTCCGACAGGGGGCCGTACTGAAGCTTTCTTT. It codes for CASSTPPTGGRTEAFF.